This TCR beta chain was documented in a study of blood T cell repertoires in COVID-19. Per the original methods: Cell counts per sample came from amplifying reference gene primers. Data came from immunoSEQ multiplex PCR; TCRdb stores just in-frame clones and leaves some out. The V and J calls and clone size were taken over from that table, and D and trimming were inferred from the DNA. The sample has 60,000 or so clones; about 83% are singletons. The CDR3 spans 13 residues. Deletions cut 2 bases from V and 3 bases from J, with 7 bases between. From germline, CDR1 is SGHTA and CDR2 FQGNSA. The source of this sequence is a human donor in a cohort sampled during active COVID-19. V gene TRBV7-2 combines with J gene TRBJ1-2, with no clear D. Sequenced: peripheral blood. CDR3 DNA: TGTGCCAGCAGCTTACGTACGGACTATGGCTACACCTTC. Its protein is CASSLRTDYGYTF.